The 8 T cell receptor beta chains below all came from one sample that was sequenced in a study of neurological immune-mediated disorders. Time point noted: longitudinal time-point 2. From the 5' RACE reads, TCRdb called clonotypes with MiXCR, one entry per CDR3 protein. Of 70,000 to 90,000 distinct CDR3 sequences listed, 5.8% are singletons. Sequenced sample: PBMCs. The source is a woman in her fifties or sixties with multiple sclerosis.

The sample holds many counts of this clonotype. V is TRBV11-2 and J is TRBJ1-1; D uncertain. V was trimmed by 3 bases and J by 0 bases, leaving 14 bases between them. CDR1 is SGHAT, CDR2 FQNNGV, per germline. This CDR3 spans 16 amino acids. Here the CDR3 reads CASSFSAVGLNTEAFF. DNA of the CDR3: TGTGCCAGCAGCTTTTCGGCGGTCGGACTGAACACTGAAGCTTTCTTT.

This CDR3 reads CASSSLGGGRDNEQFF. In nucleotides, the CDR3 is TGTGCCAGCAGCTCCCTCGGGGGAGGAAGGGACAATGAGCAGTTCTTC. The V gene is TRBV7-9, the J gene TRBJ2-1; TRBD2 is a possible D gene (6 bases). V was clipped by 4 bases and J by 5 bases, with 18 bases between them. This CDR3 spans 16 amino acids. Germline CDR1 SEHNR, CDR2 FQNEAQ (reference sequence). Full variable domain (missing parts from reference TRBV7-9 and TRBJ2-1): DTGVSQNPRHKITKRGQNVTFRCDPISEHNRLYWYRQTLGQGPEFLTYFQNEAQLEKSRLLSDRFSAERPKGSFSTLEIQRTEQGDSAMYLCASSSLGGGRDNEQFFGPGTRLTVL.

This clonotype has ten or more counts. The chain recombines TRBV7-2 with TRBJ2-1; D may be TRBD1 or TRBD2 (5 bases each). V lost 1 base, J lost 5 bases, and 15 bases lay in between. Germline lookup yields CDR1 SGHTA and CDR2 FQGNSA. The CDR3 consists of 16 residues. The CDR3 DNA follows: TGTGCCAGCAGCTTAGTTTGGGCAGTGGGGGACAATGAGCAGTTCTTC. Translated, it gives CASSLVWAVGDNEQFF.

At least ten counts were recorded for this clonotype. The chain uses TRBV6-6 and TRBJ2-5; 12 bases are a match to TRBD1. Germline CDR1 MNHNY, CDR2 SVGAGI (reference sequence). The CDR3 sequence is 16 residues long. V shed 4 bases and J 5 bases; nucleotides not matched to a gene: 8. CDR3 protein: CASSSGTGGSVETQYF. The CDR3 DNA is TGTGCCAGCAGTTCCGGGACAGGGGGCTCTGTGGAGACCCAGTACTTC.

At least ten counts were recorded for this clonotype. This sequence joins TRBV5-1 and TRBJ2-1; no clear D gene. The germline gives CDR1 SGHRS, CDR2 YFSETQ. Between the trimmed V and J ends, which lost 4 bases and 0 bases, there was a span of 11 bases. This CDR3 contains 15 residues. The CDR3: CASSNIPSSYNEQFF. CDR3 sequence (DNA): TGCGCCAGCAGCAACATACCCAGCTCCTACAATGAGCAGTTCTTC.

CDR3 residues: CASSPLRDTRTDTQYF. The CDR3 DNA reads as TGTGCCAGCTCACCACTCCGGGACACCCGCACAGATACGCAGTATTTT. The V and J genes are TRBV18 and TRBJ2-3, with D possibly matching TRBD1 (6 bases). V gave up 1 base and J gave up 1 base, with 12 bases separating them. The CDR3 is 16 amino acids. Germline V gene data show CDR1 as KGHSH and CDR2 as LQKENI. Together with reference TRBV18 and TRBJ2-3, the CDR3 gives the full variable domain: NAGVMQNPRHLVRRRGQEARLRCSPMKGHSHVYWYRQLPEEGLKFMVYLQKENIIDESGMPKERFSAEFPKEGPSILRIQQVVRGDSAAYFCASSPLRDTRTDTQYFGPGTRLTVL.

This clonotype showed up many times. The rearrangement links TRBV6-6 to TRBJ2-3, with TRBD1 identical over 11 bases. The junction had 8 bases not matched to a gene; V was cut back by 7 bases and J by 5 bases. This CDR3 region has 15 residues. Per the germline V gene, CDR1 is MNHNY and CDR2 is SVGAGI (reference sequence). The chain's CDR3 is CASTEDRGLGDTQYF. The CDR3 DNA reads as TGTGCCAGCACCGAGGACAGGGGGCTTGGAGATACGCAGTATTTT.

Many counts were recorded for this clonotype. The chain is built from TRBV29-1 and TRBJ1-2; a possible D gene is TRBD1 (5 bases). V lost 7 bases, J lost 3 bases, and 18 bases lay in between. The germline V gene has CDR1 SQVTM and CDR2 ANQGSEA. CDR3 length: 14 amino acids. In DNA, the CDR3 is TGCAGCGCCGGGGGGGGAACGCAGGACTATGGCTACACCTTC. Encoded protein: CSAGGGTQDYGYTF.